These 21 T cell receptor beta chains share one sample of origin, sequenced in a study of blood T cells in healthy people across ages. The authors ran a second PCR of 7 to 11 cycles using a sample-barcoded 5' primer and a J-beta primer mix. TCRdb reprocessed the 5' RACE reads with MiXCR, giving one entry per CDR3 protein. The sample contains 650,000 to 1,000,000 distinct CDR3 sequences, approximately 35% of which appear only once. Source material: blood. The receptor source for this set is a man younger than 35 in good health.

This chain joins TRBV28 and TRBJ1-5, with D unclear. From germline, CDR1 is MDHEN and CDR2 SYDVKM. The CDR3 runs 12 residues. Trimming took 6 bases from V and 4 from J, leaving 7 bases between them. The CDR3 DNA is TGTGCCAGCAGGGAAAGGAATCAGCCCCAGCATTTT. Protein: CASRERNQPQHF.

This clonotype occurred once. The chain has TRBV28 and TRBJ1-5, with no clear D. The CDR3 is made up of 14 amino acids. V was pared by 5 bases and J by 10 bases, with 18 bases between. Per the germline V gene, CDR1 is MDHEN and CDR2 is SYDVKM. CDR3: CASSVDKVREPQHF. Here the CDR3 DNA reads TGTGCCAGCAGTGTAGATAAAGTACGGGAACCCCAGCATTTT.

The chain has TRBV7-2 and TRBJ2-3; D may be TRBD1 or TRBD2 (5 bases each). V lost 2 bases, J lost 0 bases, and 12 bases lay in between. Germline assignment: CDR1 SGHTA and CDR2 FQGNSA. The CDR3 runs 16 residues. The CDR3 protein is CASSLFSWGSTDTQYF. The CDR3 bases are TGTGCCAGCAGCTTATTCTCCTGGGGGAGCACAGATACGCAGTATTTT.

This clonotype has a handful of counts. The genes are TRBV6-2 or TRBV6-3 and TRBJ2-3; D not resolved. In germline, CDR1 is MNHEY, CDR2 SVGEGT. V was clipped by 4 bases and J by 6 bases, with 20 bases between them. This CDR3 has 16 amino acids. The CDR3 nucleotides are TGTGCCAGCAGTTCCCAAGGCGTAGGGCGAAGGGATACGCAGTATTTT. Its protein product is CASSSQGVGRRDTQYF.

At least ten counts were recorded for this clonotype. A much more abundant neighbour one base away suggests this may be a read error. The chain employs TRBV5-7 and TRBJ2-1; 9 nucleotides agree with TRBD1. TRBV5-7 is treated as an ORF (open reading frame) with a function not yet certain. The CDR3 has 14 residues. With V trimmed by 4 bases and J by 5 bases, 4 bases remained unmatched. In nucleotides, the CDR3 is TGTGCCAGCAGCGGCCGGACAGGGGACAATGAGCAGTTCTTC. It codes for CASSGRTGDNEQFF.

This clonotype was counted only a few times. This chain links TRBV6-2 or TRBV6-3 with TRBJ1-1; tentative D call: TRBD1 (5 bases). The ends were cut back, 6 bases at V and 1 base at J, with 12 bases in the middle. Germline values: CDR1 MNHEY, CDR2 SVGEGT. This CDR3 comprises 14 residues. Here the CDR3 DNA reads TGTGCCAGCAGGGAGCGGGGGGGGAACACTGAAGCTTTCTTT. Its translation: CASRERGGNTEAFF.

The rearrangement uses TRBV20-1 and TRBJ2-7; no clear D. Per the germline V gene, CDR1 is DFQATT and CDR2 is SNEGSKA (reference sequence). V shed 1 base and J shed 5 bases, with 15 bases lying between them. This CDR3 spans 14 amino acids. The CDR3 here is CSARARVQSHEQYF. The DNA for the CDR3 is TGCAGTGCTAGAGCCCGGGTTCAAAGTCACGAGCAGTACTTC.

This clonotype has more than one count but fewer than ten. The V call is TRBV6-2 or TRBV6-3, the J call TRBJ2-7, with 8 bases matching TRBD1. Per the germline V gene, CDR1 is MNHEY and CDR2 is SVGEGT. Losses at the gene ends were 6 bases for V and 4 bases for J; bases not matched to a gene: 11. This CDR3 is 15 amino acids long. For the CDR3, the DNA is TGTGCCAGCAGCCGCGGACAGGGAGACCCTTACGAGCAGTACTTC. It codes for CASSRGQGDPYEQYF.

In this sample, this clonotype turned up many times. The chain recombines TRBV2 with TRBJ1-2; 8 positions match TRBD1. CDR1 SNHLY and CDR2 FYNNEI come from the germline V gene. V trimming: 3 bases; J trimming: 2 bases; junction bases outside the gene matches: 2. This CDR3 is 14 amino acids long. The CDR3 coding sequence is TGTGCCAGCAGTGATTGGACAGGGAACTATGGCTACACCTTC. Translation: CASSDWTGNYGYTF.

This clonotype was seen only a few times. The gene calls are TRBV18 and TRBJ1-5; 7 bases fit TRBD1. Germline CDR1 is KGHSH and CDR2 is LQKENI. The J segment lost 4 bases and the V segment lost 4 bases, leaving 10 bases of the junction unmatched. This CDR3 is 16 amino acids long. In DNA form, the CDR3 reads TGTGCCAGCTCACAAATCCGGGACAGAGGGAATCAGCCCCAGCATTTT. Protein product: CASSQIRDRGNQPQHF.

This clonotype was picked up a small number of times. The chain employs TRBV20-1 and TRBJ1-2; weak D call: TRBD1 (6 bases). The V gene's germline CDR1 is DFQATT and CDR2 SNEGSKA (reference sequence). This CDR3 spans 16 amino acids. Trimming left V 6 bases short and J 1 base short, with 21 bases between. The CDR3 DNA follows: TGCAGTGCGCTAGATTTCAACAGGGACCATAACTATGGCTACACCTTC. Translation: CSALDFNRDHNYGYTF.

The V and J genes are TRBV14 and TRBJ2-7; possibly TRBD1 for D (6 bases). Germline V gene data show CDR1 as SGHDN and CDR2 as FVKESK. The V gene lost 5 bases and the J gene lost 8 bases, with 19 bases spanning the gap. The CDR3 is 14 residues long. CDR3 bases: TGTGCCAGCAGCGAAATAACAGGGCTCCCTAAGCAGTACTTC. It yields the protein CASSEITGLPKQYF.

This chain joins TRBV7-2 and TRBJ2-5; D unresolved. Trimming removed 5 bases at V and 3 bases at J, with 16 bases between. CDR3 size: 15 residues. The germline V gene has CDR1 SGHTA and CDR2 FQGNSA. CDR3 in DNA: TGTGCCAGCAGCATGACCCCCGGACGGGAAGAGACCCAGTACTTC. This codes for CASSMTPGREETQYF.

The rearrangement links TRBV20-1 to TRBJ2-5; no clear D. The length of the CDR3 is 16 residues. Trimming stripped 0 bases from V and 2 bases from J, with 16 bases between. Germline V gene data show CDR1 as DFQATT and CDR2 as SNEGSKA (reference sequence). CDR3 sequence reads: CSARDLDAGNQETQYF. Written as DNA, the CDR3 is TGCAGTGCTAGAGATCTCGATGCAGGCAATCAAGAGACCCAGTACTTC.

This sequence joins TRBV7-2 and TRBJ2-7; D is unresolved. Trimming took off 7 bases at V and 0 bases at J, with 13 bases between the two ends. Per the germline V gene, CDR1 is SGHTA and CDR2 is FQGNSA. This CDR3 spans 14 amino acids. CDR3 residues: CASNPMESSYEQYF. The CDR3 DNA reads as TGTGCCAGCAACCCTATGGAAAGCTCCTACGAGCAGTACTTC.

The chain employs TRBV6-6 and TRBJ2-1, with D uncertain. The germline gives CDR1 MNHNY, CDR2 SVGAGI (reference sequence). The CDR3 sequence is 17 residues long. Trimming took 7 bases from V and 0 from J, leaving 19 bases between them. Written as DNA, the CDR3 is TGTGCCAGCAACTTGAGGACGGCGGAAAACTCCTACAATGAGCAGTTCTTC. Translation gives CASNLRTAENSYNEQFF.

The V call is TRBV5-1, the J call TRBJ1-4, with D possibly being TRBD1 (6 bases). The V gene's germline CDR1 is SGHRS and CDR2 YFSETQ. The V and J ends lost 3 bases and 5 bases respectively, with 14 bases between them. This CDR3 region has 15 residues. In nucleotides, the CDR3 is TGCGCCAGCAGCTCGCCGGGGACAAGAAATGAAAAACTGTTTTTT. This gives the protein CASSSPGTRNEKLFF.

In this sample, this clonotype turned up a few times. The chain combines TRBV2 with TRBJ2-2, with a possible D match to TRBD1 (6 bases). This CDR3 has 18 residues. The germline V and J ends were trimmed by 5 bases and 7 bases, with 26 bases remaining between them. CDR1 is SNHLY and CDR2 is FYNNEI in the germline V gene. The CDR3 region is CASSQFLHTGLMDGELFF. In DNA form, the CDR3 reads TGTGCCAGCAGTCAATTCCTACATACAGGGCTAATGGACGGGGAGCTGTTTTTT.

This clonotype was seen a handful of times. J is TRBJ1-5 and V is TRBV20-1; D is possibly TRBD1 (5 bases). The germline gives CDR1 DFQATT, CDR2 SNEGSKA (reference sequence). V gave up 3 bases and J gave up 3 bases, with 12 bases separating them. The CDR3 contains 14 residues. As DNA, the CDR3 is TGCAGTGCTAGGCGGGGGGACCTCAATCAGCCCCAGCATTTT. Protein: CSARRGDLNQPQHF.

This clonotype was counted ten times or more. This chain connects TRBV20-1 to TRBJ2-5, with 7 bases that match TRBD1. This CDR3 comprises 14 residues. V lost 2 bases, J lost 5 bases, and 8 bases stayed unmatched. Germline lookup yields CDR1 DFQATT and CDR2 SNEGSKA (reference sequence). CDR3 protein: CSARSPTGKETQYF. The CDR3 DNA follows: TGCAGTGCTAGATCCCCGACAGGGAAGGAGACCCAGTACTTC.

The rearrangement joins TRBV28 to TRBJ2-1; 7 nucleotides match TRBD2. V lost 2 bases, J lost 5 bases, and 21 bases stayed unmatched. The CDR3 has 20 amino acids. Germline assignment: CDR1 MDHEN and CDR2 SYDVKM. The CDR3 sequence: CASSLGSLGLETTQHNEQFF. DNA of the CDR3: TGTGCCAGCAGTTTAGGTTCCCTCGGACTAGAAACGACACAACACAATGAGCAGTTCTTC.